This TCR beta chain was captured by sequencing in a study of shared clonotypes between healthy human individuals. From germline, CDR1 is SNHLY and CDR2 FYNNEI. Trimming cost V 5 bases and J 2 bases; bases outside gene matches: 6. This CDR3 contains 14 residues. Sequencing used immunoSEQ multiplex PCR; TCRdb keeps in-frame clones, though not all of them. Of 2,500,000 or so clones in the sample, less than 95% were seen once. The clonotype comes from a young man in good health. Some clones in this sample may be carry-over from other donors' samples. The rearrangement joins TRBV2 to TRBJ2-7; 7 nucleotides align to TRBD2. The source material was naive CD4+ T cells from PBMCs. Regarding subset: CD45RA+ positively selected. This chain's CDR3 is CASSPSSGTYEQYF. The CDR3 region has the DNA TGTGCCAGCAGTCCCTCTAGCGGTACCTACGAGCAGTACTTC.